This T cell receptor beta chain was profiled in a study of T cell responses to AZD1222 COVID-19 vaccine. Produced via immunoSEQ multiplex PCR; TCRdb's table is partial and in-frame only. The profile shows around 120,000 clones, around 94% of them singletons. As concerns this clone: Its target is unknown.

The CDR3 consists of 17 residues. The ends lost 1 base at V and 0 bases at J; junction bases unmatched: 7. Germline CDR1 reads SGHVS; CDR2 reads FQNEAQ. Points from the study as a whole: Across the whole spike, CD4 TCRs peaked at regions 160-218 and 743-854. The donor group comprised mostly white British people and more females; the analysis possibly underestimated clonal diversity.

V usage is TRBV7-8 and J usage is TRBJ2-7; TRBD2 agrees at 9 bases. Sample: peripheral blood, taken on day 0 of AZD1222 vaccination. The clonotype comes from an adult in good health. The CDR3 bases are TGTGCCAGCAGCTTAGGTCCCCTAGCGGGGAGCTCCTACGAGCAGTACTTC. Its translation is CASSLGPLAGSSYEQYF.